This paragraph reports one TCR beta chain. The antigen is unknown. Profiled with immunoSEQ multiplex PCR; TCRdb holds only in-frame clones, not every one. The table shows around 42,000 clones, with 60% to 85% occurring only once. The patients all showed relapse after autologous stem cell transplantation, while their brentuximab vedotin exposure varied. The data were taken from a study of PD-1 blockade in classical Hodgkin lymphoma. Study-level results: Reports described newly diagnosed patients as having lower baseline TCR diversity than healthy donors.

Sample: peripheral blood mononuclear cells (PBMCs), taken at baseline. The sequence came from a human donor with classical Hodgkin lymphoma.

The DNA for the CDR3 is TGTGCCAGCAGTGCGTCCGGGACAGGGCCCGGAAACACCATATATTTT. Amino acids: CASSASGTGPGNTIYF. The rearrangement links TRBV9 to TRBJ1-3; 9 positions agree with TRBD1. After removal of 5 bases from V and 4 bases from J, the junction contained 10 bases not matched to a gene. The length of the CDR3 is 16 residues. CDR1 and CDR2 (germline): SGDLS, YYNGEE.